This TCR beta chain is drawn from a study of blood T cell repertoires in COVID-19. Study-wide context: Acute and convalescent COVID-19 samples came from the United States, Italy and Spain. PBMCs, B-cell-depleted T cells, or T cells were the source of the cDNA or gDNA that made up the material.

Germline V gene data show CDR1 as SNHLY and CDR2 as FYNNEI. CDR3 length: 15 amino acids. Trimming took off 5 bases at V and 0 bases at J, with 10 bases between the two ends. Authors' data handling: Researchers report that nucleated cell counts were estimated from reference gene primer amplification. Assay used: immunoSEQ multiplex PCR; TCRdb lists only in-frame clones, some missing. V and J calls and clone size follow that table, whereas D and trimming were derived from the DNA. The sample has tens of thousands of clones; roughly 80% are singletons. The chain is built from TRBV2 and TRBJ2-2, with D perhaps matching TRBD2 (6 bases). What was sequenced was peripheral blood. This clonotype was sampled from a man between 45 and 60 years old with acute or convalescent COVID-19. The CDR3 protein is CASSLEGPNTGELFF. The CDR3 region has the DNA TGTGCCAGCAGTCTGGAGGGGCCGAACACCGGGGAGCTGTTTTTT.